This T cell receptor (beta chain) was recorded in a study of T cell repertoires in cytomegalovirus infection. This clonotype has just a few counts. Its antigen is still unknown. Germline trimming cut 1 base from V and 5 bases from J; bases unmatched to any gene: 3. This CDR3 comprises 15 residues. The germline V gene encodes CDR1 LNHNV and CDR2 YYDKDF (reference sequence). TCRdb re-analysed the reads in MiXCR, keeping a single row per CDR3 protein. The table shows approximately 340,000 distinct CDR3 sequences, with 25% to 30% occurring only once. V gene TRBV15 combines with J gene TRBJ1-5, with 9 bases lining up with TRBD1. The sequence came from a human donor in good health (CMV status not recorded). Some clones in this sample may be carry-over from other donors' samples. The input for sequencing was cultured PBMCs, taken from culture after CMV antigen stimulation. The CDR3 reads CATSRVRDRDQPQHF. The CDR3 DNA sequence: TGTGCCACCAGCAGAGTAAGGGACAGGGATCAGCCCCAGCATTTT.